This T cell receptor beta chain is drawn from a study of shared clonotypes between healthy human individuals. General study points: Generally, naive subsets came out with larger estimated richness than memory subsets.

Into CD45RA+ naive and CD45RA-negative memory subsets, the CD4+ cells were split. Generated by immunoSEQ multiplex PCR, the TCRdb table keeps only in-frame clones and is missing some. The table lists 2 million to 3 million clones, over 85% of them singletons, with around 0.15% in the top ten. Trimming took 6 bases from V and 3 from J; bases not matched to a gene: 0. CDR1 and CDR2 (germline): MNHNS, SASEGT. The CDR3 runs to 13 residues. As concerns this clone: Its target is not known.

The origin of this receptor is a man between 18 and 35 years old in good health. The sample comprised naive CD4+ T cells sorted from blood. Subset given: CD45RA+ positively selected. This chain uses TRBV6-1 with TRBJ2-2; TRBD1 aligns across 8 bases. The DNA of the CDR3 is TGTGCCAGCAGGGGACAGGACACCGGGGAGCTGTTTTTT. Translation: CASRGQDTGELFF.